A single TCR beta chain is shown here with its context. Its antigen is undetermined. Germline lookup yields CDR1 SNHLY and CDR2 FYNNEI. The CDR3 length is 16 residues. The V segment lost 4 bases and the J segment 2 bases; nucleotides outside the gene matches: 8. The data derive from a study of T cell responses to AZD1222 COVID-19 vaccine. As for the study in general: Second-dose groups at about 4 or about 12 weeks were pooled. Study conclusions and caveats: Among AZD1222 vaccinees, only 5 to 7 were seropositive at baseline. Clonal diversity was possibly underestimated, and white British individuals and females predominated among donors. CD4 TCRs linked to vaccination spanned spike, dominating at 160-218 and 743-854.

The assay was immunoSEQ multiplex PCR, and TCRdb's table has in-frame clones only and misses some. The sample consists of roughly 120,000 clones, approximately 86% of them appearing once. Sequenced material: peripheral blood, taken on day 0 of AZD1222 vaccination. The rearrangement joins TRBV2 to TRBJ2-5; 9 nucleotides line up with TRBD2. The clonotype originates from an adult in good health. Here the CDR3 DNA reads TGTGCCAGCAGTGCGCCGGGACTAGCTACTCAAGAGACCCAGTACTTC. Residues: CASSAPGLATQETQYF.